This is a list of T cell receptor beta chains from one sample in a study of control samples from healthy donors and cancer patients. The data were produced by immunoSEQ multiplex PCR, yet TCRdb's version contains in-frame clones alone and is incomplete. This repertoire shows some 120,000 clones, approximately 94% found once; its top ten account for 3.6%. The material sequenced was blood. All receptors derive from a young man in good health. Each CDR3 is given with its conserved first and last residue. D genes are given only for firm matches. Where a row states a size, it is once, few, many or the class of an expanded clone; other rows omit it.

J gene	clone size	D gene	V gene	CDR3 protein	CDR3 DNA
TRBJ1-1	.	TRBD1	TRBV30	CAWSVTGQGAFTEAFF	TGTGCCTGGAGTGTAACGGGACAGGGGGCGTTCACTGAAGCTTTCTTT
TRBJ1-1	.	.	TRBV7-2	CASSLRWGTEAFF	TGTGCCAGCAGCTTAAGGTGGGGCACTGAAGCTTTCTTT
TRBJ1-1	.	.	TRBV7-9	CASIEGSNTEAFF	TGTGCCAGCATAGAGGGGAGCAACACTGAAGCTTTCTTT
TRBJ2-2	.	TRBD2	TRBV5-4	CASSPGTSGGAGTGELFF	TGTGCCAGCAGCCCTGGGACTAGCGGGGGGGCCGGTACCGGGGAGCTGTTTTTT
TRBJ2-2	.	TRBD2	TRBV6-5	CASSYPSGGRTGELFF	TGTGCCAGCAGTTATCCTAGCGGGGGGCGCACCGGGGAGCTGTTTTTT
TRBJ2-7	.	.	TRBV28	CASSSRLRATTYEQYF	TGTGCCAGCAGTTCCCGGCTCCGGGCCACAACCTACGAGCAGTACTTC
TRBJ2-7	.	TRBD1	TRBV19	CASSPLQGADEQYF	TGTGCCAGTAGTCCTCTTCAGGGGGCCGACGAGCAGTACTTC
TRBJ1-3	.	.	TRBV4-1	CASSQGPQGTGNTIYF	TGCGCCAGCAGCCAAGGCCCCCAGGGAACTGGAAACACCATATATTTT
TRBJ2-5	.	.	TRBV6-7	CASSYARAQETQYF	TGTGCCAGCAGTTACGCCAGGGCCCAAGAGACCCAGTACTTC
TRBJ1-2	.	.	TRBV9	CASSVAPTANYGYTF	TGTGCCAGCAGCGTAGCTCCGACGGCAAACTATGGCTACACCTTC
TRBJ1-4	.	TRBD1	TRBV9	CASSVAPGQDEKLFF	TGTGCCAGCAGCGTAGCTCCGGGACAGGATGAAAAACTGTTTTTT
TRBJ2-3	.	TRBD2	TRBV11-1	CASSLTGGVITDTQYF	TGTGCCAGCAGCTTGACGGGGGGGGTTATAACAGATACGCAGTATTTT
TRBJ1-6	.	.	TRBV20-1	CSASERGGSPLHF	TGCAGTGCTAGTGAGCGCGGGGGGTCACCCCTCCACTTT
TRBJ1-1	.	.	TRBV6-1	CASSFYRVSRAFF	TGTGCCAGCAGTTTCTACAGGGTGTCGAGAGCTTTCTTT
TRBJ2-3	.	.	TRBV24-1	CATSGSTDTQYF	TGTGCCACCAGTGGGAGCACAGATACGCAGTATTTT
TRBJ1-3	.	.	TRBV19	CASSGHAAGNTIYF	TGTGCCAGTTCCGGACACGCCGCTGGAAACACCATATATTTT
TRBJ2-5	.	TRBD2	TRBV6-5	CASSPAGGRETQYF	TGTGCCAGCAGTCCAGCGGGGGGGCGGGAGACCCAGTACTTC
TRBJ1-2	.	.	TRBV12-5	CASGQSPGRGYTF	TGTGCTAGTGGACAAAGCCCGGGGCGCGGCTACACCTTC
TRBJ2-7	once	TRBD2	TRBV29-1	CSVLGLAGYEQYF	TGCAGCGTGCTGGGACTAGCGGGCTACGAGCAGTACTTC
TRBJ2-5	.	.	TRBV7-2	CASSLGGGETQYF	TGTGCCAGCAGCTTAGGTGGGGGGGAGACCCAGTACTTC
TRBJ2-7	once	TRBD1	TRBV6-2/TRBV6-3	CASSYTVTGFEQYF	TGTGCCAGCAGTTACACGGTGACAGGGTTCGAGCAGTACTTC
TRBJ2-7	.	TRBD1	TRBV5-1	CASSSGQGAREQYF	TGCGCCAGCAGCTCTGGACAGGGGGCGCGGGAGCAGTACTTC
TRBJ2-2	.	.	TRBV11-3	CASSLDGQSTGELFF	TGTGCCAGCAGCTTAGACGGACAGAGCACCGGGGAGCTGTTTTTT